Shown below are 12 T cell receptor beta chains from a single sample sequenced in a study of blood T cell repertoires in COVID-19 (TCRdb year 2020). Library preparation employed the immunoSEQ multiplex PCR assay. TCRdb holds this immuneACCESS table with in-frame rearrangements only. Some clones are missing; in checked studies, unresolved V genes explain under half, and the rest has no known cause. This sample is represented by approximately 110,000 clones; approximately 83% of them were singletons. The top ten clonotypes cover 3.5% to 5% of the sample. Sequenced: peripheral blood. The source of these receptors is a man aged 50-59 years with acute or convalescent COVID-19.

This sequence joins TRBV3-1 (or the pseudogene TRBV3-2) and TRBJ1-1; possibly TRBD1 for D (5 bases). Trimming left V 2 bases short and J 7 bases short, with 20 bases between. This CDR3 contains 16 residues. In germline, CDR1 is LGHDT, CDR2 YNNKEL (reference sequence). In DNA, the CDR3 is TGTGCCAGCAGCCAAACTCGGTTGGCAGGGCTCTATGAAGCTTTCTTT. Its protein is CASSQTRLAGLYEAFF.

There are a few counts of this clone. This chain links TRBV27 with TRBJ2-5; D not certain. This CDR3 contains 15 residues. Trimming took off 4 bases at V and 1 base at J, with 13 bases between the two ends. Germline lookup yields CDR1 MNHEY and CDR2 SMNVEV (reference sequence). CDR3 sequence (DNA): TGTGCCAGCAGTTACACACACAGAATCCAAGAGACCCAGTACTTC. It is translated as CASSYTHRIQETQYF.

This clone was observed once. The chain combines TRBV7-9 with TRBJ2-7, with 8 bases fitting TRBD1. Trimming took 2 bases from V and 5 from J; bases not matched to a gene: 5. Germline loops: CDR1 SEHNR, CDR2 FQNEAQ (reference sequence). CDR3 size: 14 residues. CDR3: CASSLTGGQDEQYF. DNA for the CDR3: TGTGCCAGCAGCTTAACAGGGGGACAGGACGAGCAGTACTTC.

The gene calls are TRBV9 and TRBJ1-2, with D perhaps matching TRBD1 (6 bases). From germline, CDR1 is SGDLS and CDR2 YYNGEE. The CDR3 runs to 15 residues. The V gene lost 2 bases and the J gene lost 2 bases, with 13 bases spanning the gap. CDR3 nucleotides: TGTGCCAGCAGCGTTAGGGACATCGAAAACTATGGCTACACCTTC. Protein sequence: CASSVRDIENYGYTF.

This clone was observed once. The rearrangement uses TRBV7-9 and TRBJ2-7; 8 nucleotides line up with TRBD1. The CDR3 is made up of 13 amino acids. J gave up 6 bases and V 3 bases, and 4 bases lay outside the gene matches. In germline, CDR1 is SEHNR, CDR2 FQNEAQ (reference sequence). The CDR3 coding sequence is TGTGCCAGCAGCTTTCCGACAGGGGCCGAGCAGTACTTC. Translating gives CASSFPTGAEQYF.

The sample holds one count of this clone. The V gene is TRBV10-3, the J gene TRBJ2-3; no clear D. CDR1 and CDR2 (germline): ENHRY, SYGVKD. This CDR3 is 15 amino acids long. Trimming took off 10 bases at V and 3 bases at J, with 20 bases between the two ends. CDR3 in DNA: TGTGCCACCGAGCCCCATCTGACTGAGACAGATACGCAGTATTTT. This gives the protein CATEPHLTETDTQYF.

The chain recombines TRBV7-8 with TRBJ1-2; D gene ambiguous. CDR1 is SGHVS, CDR2 FQNEAQ, per germline. V shed 0 bases and J shed 4 bases, with 9 bases lying between them. The length of the CDR3 is 14 residues. CDR3 bases: TGTGCCAGCAGCTTAGCGTCAGGAGGCTATGGCTACACCTTC. It codes for CASSLASGGYGYTF.

This clone was seen more than once but under ten times. The V gene is TRBV6-5, the J gene TRBJ1-5; D unresolved. This CDR3 comprises 12 residues. Per germline, CDR1 MNHEY and CDR2 SVGAGI. Deletions cut 7 bases from V and 8 bases from J, with 12 bases between. CDR3 residues: CASTHPGEPQHF. Here the CDR3 DNA reads TGTGCCAGCACCCACCCCGGTGAGCCCCAGCATTTT.

The rearrangement joins TRBV29-1 to TRBJ2-5; D possibly corresponds to TRBD1 (5 bases). V dropped 5 bases and J dropped 1 base, with 11 bases sitting between them. The CDR3 has 13 amino acids. The germline CDR1 and CDR2 sequences are SQVTM and ANQGSEA. As DNA, the CDR3 is TGCAGCGTTTCGTTCAGGGTCCAAGAGACCCAGTACTTC. It is translated as CSVSFRVQETQYF. Drawing the rest from reference TRBV29-1 and TRBJ2-5, the complete variable domain is SAVISQKPSRDICQRGTSLTIQCQVDSQVTMMFWYRQQPGQSLTLIATANQGSEATYESGFVIDKFPISRPNLTFSTLTVSNMSPEDSSIYLCSVSFRVQETQYFGPGTRLLVL.

The chain links TRBV10-3 to TRBJ2-3; 7 bases match TRBD2. The CDR3 is 17 residues long. J gave up 2 bases and V 4 bases, and 12 bases lay outside the gene matches. CDR1 ENHRY and CDR2 SYGVKD come from the germline V gene. Written as DNA, the CDR3 is TGTGCCATCAGTGTGGCCTTGGCGGGGGATACCACAGATACGCAGTATTTT. Translated, it gives CAISVALAGDTTDTQYF.

The chain joins TRBV7-3 to TRBJ2-7; D possibly corresponds to TRBD2 (6 bases). This CDR3 region has 15 residues. CDR1 is SGHTA and CDR2 is FQGTGA in the germline V gene. The V and J ends lost 2 bases and 3 bases respectively, with 14 bases between them. The CDR3, as DNA: TGTGCCAGCAGCTTAGACCTTGGACTAATCTACGAGCAGTACTTC. Protein product: CASSLDLGLIYEQYF.

Comments on this clone: Without the conserved terminal phenylalanine or tryptophan, this CDR3 likely stems from a read error. The limits of the CDR3 on the DNA are not certain, so only TCRdb's listed CDR3 is given. The chain recombines TRBV7-8 with TRBJ1-1; the table names TRBD1, a call not compared with the DNA. The CDR3 spans 13 residues, counting both ends. Germline values: CDR1 SGHVS, CDR2 FQNEAQ. The CDR3 sequence: CASSLSWGPWLEV.